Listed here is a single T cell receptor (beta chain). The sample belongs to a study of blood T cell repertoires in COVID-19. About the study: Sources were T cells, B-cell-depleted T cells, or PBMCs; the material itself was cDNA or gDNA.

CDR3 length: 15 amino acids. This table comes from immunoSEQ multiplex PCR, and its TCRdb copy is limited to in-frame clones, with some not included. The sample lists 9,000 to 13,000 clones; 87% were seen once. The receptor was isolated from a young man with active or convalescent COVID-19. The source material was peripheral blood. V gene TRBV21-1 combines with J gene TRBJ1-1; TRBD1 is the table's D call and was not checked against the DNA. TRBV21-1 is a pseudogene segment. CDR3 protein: CASSSRQRMNTEAFF. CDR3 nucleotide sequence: TGTGCCAGCAGCTCCCGACAGAGGATGAACACTGAAGCTTTCTTT.